This T cell receptor (beta chain) is from a study of blood T cell repertoires in COVID-19. Study-level information: The United States, Italy and Spain were the sources of the acute and convalescent COVID-19 samples. Sources were T cells, B-cell-depleted T cells, or PBMCs; the material itself was cDNA or gDNA.

This CDR3 comprises 13 residues. V was clipped by 5 bases and J by 4 bases; unmatched bases: 4. The V gene's germline CDR1 is SGHTA and CDR2 FQGNSA. Original data processing: The assay estimated nucleated cells by amplifying reference gene primers. The repertoire was sequenced with immunoSEQ multiplex PCR; TCRdb's copy has only in-frame clones and lacks some. V and J calls and clone size are given by that table; D and trimming were obtained from the DNA. The table has under 150,000 clones, about nine tenths seen once. Source material: peripheral blood. The clonotype originates from a human donor in a cohort sampled during active COVID-19. This sequence joins TRBV7-2 and TRBJ2-5; 7 bases align to TRBD1. The CDR3 sequence: CASSQGQPETQYF. As DNA, the CDR3 is TGTGCCAGCAGCCAGGGACAGCCAGAGACCCAGTACTTC.